Shown below are 5 T cell receptor beta chains from a single sample sequenced in a study of control samples from healthy donors and cancer patients. Data came from immunoSEQ multiplex PCR; TCRdb stores just in-frame clones and leaves some out. The table records some 120,000 clones, 85% to 90% of them present only once. Sample: blood. These TCRs come from a man younger than 40 in good health.

This clone appeared a single time. This sequence joins TRBV6-6 and TRBJ1-5; D is perhaps TRBD1 (6 bases). Trimming cost V 6 bases and J 0 bases, with 15 bases left between them. CDR3 size: 16 residues. CDR1 and CDR2 (germline): MNHNY, SVGAGI (reference sequence). The CDR3 loop reads CASSWGRVDSNQPQHF. The CDR3 DNA sequence: TGTGCCAGCAGCTGGGGGCGGGTAGATAGCAATCAGCCCCAGCATTTT.

J is TRBJ2-5 and V is TRBV6-5, with 8 bases matching TRBD2. V was pared by 4 bases and J by 2 bases, with 6 bases of the junction left unmatched. The length of the CDR3 is 15 residues. Germline loops: CDR1 MNHEY, CDR2 SVGAGI. The CDR3: CASSLAGIFQETQYF. The DNA of the CDR3 is TGTGCCAGCAGTTTAGCGGGGATCTTTCAAGAGACCCAGTACTTC.

The chain recombines TRBV2 with TRBJ2-2; 7 bases are a match to TRBD1. CDR1 and CDR2 from the germline V gene are SNHLY and FYNNEI. The CDR3 totals 13 residues. J gave up 4 bases and V 7 bases, and 3 bases lay outside the gene matches. The CDR3 is CASMPGGTGELFF. CDR3 DNA sequence: TGTGCCAGCATGCCAGGGGGCACCGGGGAGCTGTTTTTT.

V usage is TRBV6-1 and J usage is TRBJ1-5, with D possibly TRBD1 on 6 matching bases. There are 18 residues in the CDR3. The V and J ends lost 2 bases and 4 bases respectively, with 21 bases between them. Germline CDR1 and CDR2: MNHNS and SASEGT. CDR3 nucleotide sequence: TGTGCCAGCAGTGAAATTCAGGGGACTCTCTATCGGAATCAGCCCCAGCATTTT. Its translation: CASSEIQGTLYRNQPQHF.

The chain employs TRBV2 and TRBJ1-2; D remains ambiguous. The CDR3 covers 13 residues. Deletions cut 5 bases from V and 6 bases from J, with 13 bases between. Germline V gene data show CDR1 as SNHLY and CDR2 as FYNNEI. CDR3 in amino acids: CASSLRASDGYTF. CDR3 DNA: TGTGCCAGCAGTCTCCGCGCCTCTGATGGCTACACCTTC.